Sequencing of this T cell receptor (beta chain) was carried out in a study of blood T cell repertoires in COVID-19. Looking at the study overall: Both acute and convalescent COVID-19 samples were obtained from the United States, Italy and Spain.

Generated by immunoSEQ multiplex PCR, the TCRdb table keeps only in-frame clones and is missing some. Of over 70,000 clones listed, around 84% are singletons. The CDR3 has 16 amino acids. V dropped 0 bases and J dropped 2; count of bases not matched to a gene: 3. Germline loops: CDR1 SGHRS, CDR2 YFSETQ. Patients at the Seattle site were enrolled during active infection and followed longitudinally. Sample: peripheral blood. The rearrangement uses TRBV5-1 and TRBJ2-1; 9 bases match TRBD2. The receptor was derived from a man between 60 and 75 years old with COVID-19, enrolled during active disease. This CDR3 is CASSLEASGAYNEQFF. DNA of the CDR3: TGCGCCAGCAGCTTGGAGGCTAGCGGGGCCTACAATGAGCAGTTCTTC.